This TCR beta chain was documented in a study of human T cells and chemical hapten exposure. Looking at the study overall: The study traced per-sample TCR yield variation mainly to small differences in pooled library volumes.

For this clonotype: Antigen unknown. A much larger clone lies one base from this, so it may be a read error.

Time point defined: healthy volunteer bleed at 6 weeks. Unfractionated whole blood yielded the extracted total RNA. General study findings and limits: Counts of TCRs above 1 in 1000 frequency stayed unchanged with DPC sensitization.

The CDR3 extends over 17 amino acids. Germline values: CDR1 LGHNA, CDR2 YSLEER. Individual cDNA molecules (in the library) carried attached unique molecular identifiers. Each CDR3 protein is one row after TCRdb ran MiXCR on the RACE reads. The data contain tens of thousands of distinct CDR3 sequences, about 5.5% of them seen just once; the ten biggest clones take up 9.5% to 15%. The clonotype originates from a human donor in good health. Some clones in this sample may be carry-over from other donors' samples. The chain has TRBV4-3 and TRBJ2-6; D possibly corresponds to TRBD1 (6 bases). The sequenced material came from whole blood. The CDR3 DNA sequence: TGCGCCAGCAGCCAAGAATATATGGGGGCTGGGGCCAACGTCCTGCCTTTC. It specifies CASSQEYMGAGANVLPF.